Following are 27 T cell receptor beta chains from one sample sequenced in a study of Tregs in tolerant kidney transplant recipients (dated 2019 in TCRdb). The library was obtained by the immunoSEQ multiplex PCR assay. TCRdb limited this immuneACCESS table to in-frame rearrangements with V and J called. A share of clones is missing; checked studies link under half to unresolved V genes, and the rest is unexplained. The sample contains roughly 250,000 clones, around 82% of them found a single time. Around 0.64% of the sample is held by the ten biggest clonotypes. The sequencing sample was made of CD4+ T cells from blood. The receptor set was obtained from a human donor in good health.

This rearrangement joins TRBV6-6 to TRBJ2-7; TRBD1 aligns across 10 bases. The CDR3 extends over 16 amino acids. The J segment lost 2 bases and the V segment lost 6 bases, leaving 10 bases of the junction unmatched. Germline loops: CDR1 MNHNY, CDR2 SVGAGI (reference sequence). The CDR3 loop reads CASSYPDRGLTYEQYF. DNA of the CDR3: TGTGCCAGCAGCTACCCTGACAGGGGGCTTACCTACGAGCAGTACTTC.

The chain recombines TRBV19 with TRBJ2-1, with 10 bases lining up with TRBD2. The junction had 7 bases not matched to a gene; V was cut back by 4 bases and J by 7 bases. The CDR3 spans 15 residues. The germline CDR1 and CDR2 sequences are LNHDA and SQIVND (reference sequence). CDR3 residues: CASSNPGLARNEQFF. The DNA of the CDR3 is TGTGCCAGTAGTAATCCGGGACTAGCGAGGAATGAGCAGTTCTTC.

The rearrangement joins TRBV9 to TRBJ2-1, with 8 positions matching TRBD2. This CDR3 is 15 amino acids long. CDR1 and CDR2 from the germline V gene are SGDLS and YYNGEE. The J segment lost 0 bases and the V segment lost 4 bases, leaving 3 bases of the junction unmatched. For the CDR3, the DNA is TGTGCCAGCAGCCTCAGCGGGAGCTCCTACAATGAGCAGTTCTTC. It specifies CASSLSGSSYNEQFF.

The V gene is TRBV6-4, the J gene TRBJ2-4, with D perhaps TRBD1 (6 bases). Germline CDR1 MRHNA, CDR2 SNTAGT. The CDR3 length is 16 residues. V was trimmed by 0 bases and J by 5 bases, leaving 14 bases between them. The CDR3 region is CASSDSKQGNENIQYF. The DNA of the CDR3 is TGTGCCAGCAGTGACTCAAAACAGGGAAATGAAAACATTCAGTACTTC.

The gene calls are TRBV19 and TRBJ2-7; 7 bases are a match to TRBD2. The V gene's germline CDR1 is LNHDA and CDR2 SQIVND (reference sequence). With V trimmed by 4 bases and J by 5 bases, 5 bases remained unmatched. The CDR3 totals 13 residues. This chain's CDR3 is CASSRGGVHEQYF. In DNA form, the CDR3 reads TGTGCCAGTAGTAGGGGAGGGGTCCACGAGCAGTACTTC.

The CDR3 region has the DNA TGCGCCAGCAGCGGTGGGATCACCGGGGAGCTGTTTTTT. Encoded protein: CASSGGITGELFF. V and J are TRBV5-1 and TRBJ2-2; no definite D call. The CDR3 runs to 13 residues. Per the germline V gene, CDR1 is SGHRS and CDR2 is YFSETQ. The V end was cut by 4 bases, the J end by 4 bases, with 8 bases between.

CDR3 sequence: CASSLGRDSEAFF. As DNA, the CDR3 is TGCGCCAGCAGCTTGGGAAGGGACAGTGAAGCTTTCTTT. This chain links TRBV5-1 with TRBJ1-1; TRBD1 aligns across 7 bases. This CDR3 comprises 13 residues. The germline gives CDR1 SGHRS, CDR2 YFSETQ. V lost 0 bases and J lost 7; bases outside the gene matches: 3.

The V and J genes are TRBV14 and TRBJ1-2; a possible D gene is TRBD1 (6 bases). The CDR3 length is 14 residues. Germline-derived CDR1 and CDR2 are SGHDN and FVKESK. Trimming took 2 bases from V and 7 from J, leaving 14 bases between them. CDR3 sequence reads: CASSQRTDRSGYTF. DNA for the CDR3: TGTGCCAGCAGCCAAAGGACAGACCGCAGTGGCTACACCTTC.

This clone occurred once. The chain employs TRBV27 and TRBJ2-7; D is possibly TRBD1 (5 bases). The CDR3 consists of 16 residues. Germline V gene sequence: CDR1 MNHEY, CDR2 SMNVEV (reference sequence). V lost 0 bases and J 6 bases, leaving 18 bases between the germline ends. CDR3 loop: CASSLSAARVFTEQYF. The CDR3 bases are TGTGCCAGCAGTTTATCCGCGGCCAGGGTGTTCACCGAGCAGTACTTC.

This clone has a single count. This chain links TRBV9 with TRBJ1-2; unclear D gene. Germline loops: CDR1 SGDLS, CDR2 YYNGEE. V gave up 0 bases and J gave up 2 bases, with 8 bases separating them. The CDR3 has 14 amino acids. For the CDR3, the DNA is TGTGCCAGCAGCGTAGTAGGTGGAAACTATGGCTACACCTTC. Protein product: CASSVVGGNYGYTF.

This sequence joins TRBV7-2 and TRBJ2-3; D gene ambiguous. V lost 2 bases and J lost 0, with 6 bases in between. The germline CDR1 and CDR2 sequences are SGHTA and FQGNSA. The CDR3 has 14 residues. CDR3 sequence reads: CASSLSSSTDTQYF. CDR3 sequence (DNA): TGTGCCAGCAGCTTAAGCTCGAGCACAGATACGCAGTATTTT.

The chain uses TRBV7-9 and TRBJ1-1; possible D gene TRBD1, 6 bases. CDR3 length: 15 residues. Trimming left V 5 bases short and J 1 base short, with 14 bases between. Per the germline V gene, CDR1 is SEHNR and CDR2 is FQNEAQ (reference sequence). The CDR3 region is CASSLWGQKNTEAFF. For the CDR3, the DNA is TGTGCCAGCAGCCTATGGGGACAAAAGAACACTGAAGCTTTCTTT. The whole variable domain, filled in from reference TRBV7-9 and TRBJ1-1, reads DTGVSQNPRHKITKRGQNVTFRCDPISEHNRLYWYRQTLGQGPEFLTYFQNEAQLEKSRLLSDRFSAERPKGSFSTLEIQRTEQGDSAMYLCASSLWGQKNTEAFFGQGTRLTVV.

In the case of this clone: The junction does not match germline at one end; this may be a read error. The V and J genes are TRBV5-1 and TRBJ2-2; TRBD2 might be the D (5 bases). The CDR3 covers 15 residues. In germline, CDR1 is SGHRS, CDR2 YFSETQ. The CDR3 loop reads CASSLVNPNTGELLF. The CDR3 bases are TGCGCCAGCAGCTTGGTTAATCCCAACACCGGGGAGCTGCTTTTT.

The chain joins TRBV19 to TRBJ2-7; 10 bases are a match to TRBD1. With 2 bases clipped from V and 2 bases from J, the junction kept 3 bases outside the gene matches. CDR3 length: 15 residues. Germline V gene lookup returns CDR1 LNHDA and CDR2 SQIVND (reference sequence). The CDR3: CASSISDRGPYEQYF. CDR3 coding DNA: TGTGCCAGTAGTATAAGTGACAGGGGGCCCTACGAGCAGTACTTC.

A note on this clone: Other nucleotide sequences from this sample produce the same CDR3. This chain links TRBV5-1 with TRBJ1-4; D not resolved. The CDR3 is 15 amino acids. Trimming removed 0 bases at V and 4 bases at J, with 10 bases between. From germline, CDR1 is SGHRS and CDR2 YFSETQ. The CDR3 coding sequence is TGCGCCAGCAGCTTGGAGGGCCAGAGTAATGAAAAACTGTTTTTT. Its protein is CASSLEGQSNEKLFF.

The chain combines TRBV2 with TRBJ2-5; D may correspond to TRBD1 or TRBD2 (5 bases each). Germline V lookup: CDR1 SNHLY, CDR2 FYNNEI. The length of the CDR3 is 14 residues. V lost 3 bases and J 3 bases, leaving 11 bases between the germline ends. CDR3 DNA: TGTGCCAGCAGTGACTGGACACTAGAAGAGACCCAGTACTTC. The encoded protein is CASSDWTLEETQYF.

Comments on this clone: Distinct nucleotide sequences in the sample also encode this CDR3. This rearrangement joins TRBV7-2 to TRBJ2-3; D is unclear. The CDR3 spans 12 residues. Germline V gives CDR1 SGHTA, CDR2 FQGNSA. V was shortened by 5 bases and J by 2 bases, with 5 bases between the two germline ends. CDR3 sequence: CASSPYTDTQYF. In nucleotides, the CDR3 is TGTGCCAGCAGCCCGTACACAGATACGCAGTATTTT.

This chain links TRBV2 with TRBJ2-2, with TRBD2 matching over 7 bases. J gave up 3 bases and V 6 bases, and 7 bases lay outside the gene matches. The CDR3 is made up of 15 amino acids. In germline, CDR1 is SNHLY, CDR2 FYNNEI. The CDR3: CASRWSSGYTGELFF. The DNA of the CDR3 is TGTGCCAGCAGGTGGTCTAGCGGTTACACCGGGGAGCTGTTTTTT.

This chain connects TRBV27 to TRBJ2-7, with TRBD2 matching 10 bases. There are 19 residues in the CDR3. After removal of 4 bases from V and 0 bases from J, the junction contained 15 bases not matched to a gene. Germline-derived CDR1 and CDR2 are MNHEY and SMNVEV (reference sequence). CDR3 nucleotides: TGTGCCAGCAGTTCCAGGGGTTCCAGCGGGAGGGCGAGCTCCTACGAGCAGTACTTC. Translating gives CASSSRGSSGRASSYEQYF.

The chain has TRBV4-2 and TRBJ1-5; perhaps TRBD1 as D (5 bases). The CDR3 covers 15 residues. CDR1 is LGHNA, CDR2 YNFKEQ, per germline. Trimming pared 0 bases from V and 5 bases from J, leaving 11 bases between. CDR3 coding DNA: TGTGCCAGCAGCCAAGACTTCTTGGGGCATCAGCCCCAGCATTTT. Amino acids: CASSQDFLGHQPQHF.

This CDR3 is CASSLSPRTPQHF. CDR3 nucleotide sequence: TGTGCCAGCAGCCTTAGCCCCCGGACGCCCCAGCATTTT. The rearrangement joins TRBV5-4 to TRBJ1-5; D is undetermined. The CDR3 is 13 residues long. V lost 4 bases and J 9 bases, leaving 14 bases between the germline ends. Germline CDR1 SGHNT, CDR2 YYREEE (reference sequence).

J is TRBJ2-5 and V is TRBV5-4; TRBD2 matches 15 bases. Germline lookup yields CDR1 SGHNT and CDR2 YYREEE (reference sequence). With 4 bases clipped from V and 5 bases from J, the junction kept 3 bases outside the gene matches. This CDR3 contains 15 residues. The chain's CDR3 is CASSGLAGGVETQYF. The CDR3 region has the DNA TGTGCCAGCAGCGGACTAGCGGGAGGGGTTGAGACCCAGTACTTC.

The chain is built from TRBV5-3 and TRBJ1-5; D perhaps matches TRBD1 (5 bases). TRBV5-3 is noted as an ORF with a role that remains uncertain. This CDR3 is built from 15 residues. V was shortened by 0 bases and J by 0 bases, with 7 bases between the two germline ends. The CDR3 DNA follows: TGTGCCAGAAGCTTGGGACAGACTAGCAATCAGCCCCAGCATTTT. This encodes CARSLGQTSNQPQHF.

This clone turned up a few times. A clone one base away is much larger, so this may be a read error. Other nucleotide sequences from this sample produce the same CDR3. The chain combines TRBV6-5 with TRBJ2-7; tentative D call: TRBD1 (5 bases). Germline V gene data show CDR1 as MNHEY and CDR2 as SVGAGI. The CDR3 spans 13 residues. This chain's CDR3 is CASSNRNSYEQYF. CDR3 in DNA: TGTGCGAGCAGTAACAGGAATTCCTACGAGCAGTACTTC.

The chain combines TRBV7-8 with TRBJ2-3; no firm D call. CDR1 and CDR2 from the germline V gene are SGHVS and FQNEAQ. The CDR3 length is 14 residues. Trimming stripped 0 bases from V and 2 bases from J, with 6 bases between. CDR3 region: CASSLAENTDTQYF. The CDR3 DNA reads as TGTGCCAGCAGCTTAGCGGAGAACACAGATACGCAGTATTTT.

This clone was recorded only once. The chain joins TRBV7-8 to TRBJ2-1; TRBD2 matches at 9 bases. In germline, CDR1 is SGHVS, CDR2 FQNEAQ. This CDR3 has 14 residues. The J segment lost 6 bases and the V segment lost 3 bases, leaving 3 bases of the junction unmatched. Here the CDR3 reads CASSFGLASNEQFF. The DNA for the CDR3 is TGTGCCAGCAGCTTCGGACTAGCGTCCAATGAGCAGTTCTTC.

The J gene is TRBJ2-3, the V gene TRBV19; D is unclear. V shed 9 bases and J shed 0 bases, with 22 bases lying between them. This CDR3 is built from 17 residues. Germline V gene sequence: CDR1 LNHDA, CDR2 SQIVND (reference sequence). The CDR3 protein is CASTRGLGRISTDTQYF. The CDR3, as DNA: TGTGCCAGCACCCGCGGTCTAGGACGGATTAGCACAGATACGCAGTATTTT.